Below, 4 T cell receptor beta chains from the same sample are listed, as sequenced in a study of T cell responses to AZD1222 COVID-19 vaccine (dated by TCRdb to about 2021). The time point label on this specimen signifies: baseline before first vaccination. The receptor library was made with the immunoSEQ multiplex PCR assay. TCRdb took over this immuneACCESS table, retaining in-frame rearrangements with V and J assigned. Such tables are incomplete; in checked studies, under half of the missing clones stem from an unresolved V gene, and the remainder is unexplained. The sample data list just over 95,000 clones, and 85% to 90% of these were observed just once. Around 4% of the sample is taken by the ten largest. The sequenced sample was peripheral blood, obtained on day 0 of AZD1222 vaccination. These receptors came from an adult in good health.

The rearrangement uses TRBV6-5 and TRBJ1-3; 7 bases line up with TRBD1. The trim removed 4 bases at V and 0 bases at J, leaving 3 bases unmatched. CDR3 length equals 15 residues. From germline, CDR1 is MNHEY and CDR2 SVGAGI. In DNA, the CDR3 is TGTGCCAGCAGTTCCTGGGACAGCTCTGGAAACACCATATATTTT. It translates to CASSSWDSSGNTIYF.

Only a few counts were recorded for this clone. This chain joins TRBV6-1 and TRBJ1-4; TRBD1 is a possible D gene (5 bases). In germline, CDR1 is MNHNS, CDR2 SASEGT. Trimming cost V 2 bases and J 8 bases, with 15 bases left between them. The CDR3 consists of 15 residues. CDR3 DNA: TGTGCCAGCAGTGAACCTGACAGCCATCGAGAAAAACTGTTTTTT. Translated: CASSEPDSHREKLFF.

The chain employs TRBV6-4 and TRBJ1-1; TRBD1 aligns across 11 bases. Trimming removed 5 bases from V and 3 bases from J; junction bases left unmatched: 5. The CDR3 loop spans 15 amino acids. Germline lookup yields CDR1 MRHNA and CDR2 SNTAGT. Written as DNA, the CDR3 is TGTGCCAGCAGTCTCACGGGACAGGGGGACACTGAAGCTTTCTTT. The encoded protein is CASSLTGQGDTEAFF.

This clone was detected a few times. This chain uses TRBV4-2 with TRBJ1-1; D might be TRBD1 (6 bases). The CDR3 is 14 residues long. The V and J ends lost 5 bases and 6 bases respectively, with 16 bases between them. Germline lookup yields CDR1 LGHNA and CDR2 YNFKEQ. The CDR3 bases are TGTGCCAGCAGCTACGATACAGGGAGGGCTGAAGCTTTCTTT. Translation gives CASSYDTGRAEAFF.